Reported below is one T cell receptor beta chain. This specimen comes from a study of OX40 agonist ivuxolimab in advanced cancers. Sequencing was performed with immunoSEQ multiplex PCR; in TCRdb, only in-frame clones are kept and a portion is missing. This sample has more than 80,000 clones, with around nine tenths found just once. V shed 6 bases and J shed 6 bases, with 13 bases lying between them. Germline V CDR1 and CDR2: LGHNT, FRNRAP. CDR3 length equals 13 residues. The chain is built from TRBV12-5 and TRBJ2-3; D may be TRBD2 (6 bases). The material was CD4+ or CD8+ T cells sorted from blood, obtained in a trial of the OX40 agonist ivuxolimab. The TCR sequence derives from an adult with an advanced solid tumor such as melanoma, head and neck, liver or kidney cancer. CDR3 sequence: CASGWSGHDTQYF. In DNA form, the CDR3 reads TGTGCTAGTGGCTGGAGCGGGCACGATACGCAGTATTTT.